This is a list of T cell receptor beta chains from one sample in a study of beta chain features in type 1 diabetes. Sequenced by immunoSEQ multiplex PCR; TCRdb stores in-frame clones only, minus some. The table includes 130,000 to 150,000 clones, roughly a tenth detected once. Sample: naive CD4+ T cells from blood. The receptors were gathered from a man aged 18 to 29 in good health. The CDR3 runs from the conserved cysteine through the conserved F or W. A D gene is named only where the DNA matches it firmly. Part of the rows lack a size; the others show once, few, many or a class for expanded clones.

V	D	size	J	CDR3	DNA
TRBV9	TRBD2	-	TRBJ2-2	CASSEGLAGALNTGELFF	TGTGCCAGCAGCGAGGGACTAGCGGGGGCCTTGAACACCGGGGAGCTGTTTTTT
TRBV7-6	-	few	TRBJ2-1	CASSLQLEVNEQFF	TGTGCCAGCAGCCTGCAGCTAGAAGTCAATGAGCAGTTCTTC
TRBV6-1	TRBD1	few	TRBJ2-5	CASSFDREETQYF	TGTGCCAGCAGCTTCGACAGGGAAGAGACCCAGTACTTC
TRBV5-1	-	few	TRBJ2-3	CASSLDRVDTQYF	TGCGCCAGCAGCTTGGACAGGGTAGATACGCAGTATTTT
TRBV10-3	-	-	TRBJ1-3	CAISGLSSSSGNTIYF	TGTGCCATCAGTGGGCTCTCCTCTTCCTCTGGAAACACCATATATTTT
TRBV30	TRBD2	-	TRBJ2-1	CAWSRSRVGGGFSYNEQFF	TGTGCCTGGAGTCGTAGTAGAGTCGGCGGGGGTTTCTCCTACAATGAGCAGTTCTTC
TRBV11-2	-	few	TRBJ2-5	CASSYDRGQETQYF	TGTGCCAGCAGTTACGACCGGGGACAAGAGACCCAGTACTTC
TRBV6-5	-	-	TRBJ1-2	CASSYAPTVGYGYTF	TGTGCCAGCAGTTATGCCCCGACAGTGGGGTATGGCTACACCTTC
TRBV18	TRBD2	few	TRBJ2-7	CASSPPSREGEQYF	TGTGCCAGCTCACCACCAAGCAGGGAGGGGGAGCAGTACTTC
TRBV6-5	TRBD1	few	TRBJ1-1	CASSYLSAQGGTEAFF	TGTGCCAGCAGTTACTTATCAGCCCAGGGGGGCACTGAAGCTTTCTTT
TRBV6-6	TRBD1	few	TRBJ1-2	CASRPKTGASYGYTF	TGTGCCAGCAGACCTAAGACAGGGGCGAGCTATGGCTACACCTTC
TRBV5-4	-	few	TRBJ2-1	CASSFAAATQAYNEQFF	TGTGCCAGCAGCTTTGCGGCGGCCACACAGGCCTACAATGAGCAGTTCTTC
TRBV7-2	-	-	TRBJ1-1	CASSLEGQNTEAFF	TGTGCCAGCAGCTTAGAGGGACAGAACACTGAAGCTTTCTTT
TRBV5-1	-	-	TRBJ1-2	CASSPDRNYGYTF	TGCGCCAGCAGCCCCGACAGGAACTATGGCTACACCTTC
TRBV6-5	TRBD1	few	TRBJ1-1	CASKYRTGANEAFF	TGTGCCAGCAAATACAGGACAGGAGCCAATGAAGCTTTCTTT
TRBV6-4	-	-	TRBJ1-6	CASSDVENSPLHF	TGTGCCAGCAGTGATGTGGAGAATTCACCCCTCCACTTT
TRBV9	TRBD1	few	TRBJ1-5	CASSVGKGAVQPQHF	TGTGCCAGCAGCGTAGGTAAGGGGGCGGTTCAGCCCCAGCATTTT
TRBV7-8	TRBD1	few	TRBJ2-1	CASSFTGTGEDEQFF	TGTGCCAGCAGCTTCACCGGGACAGGGGAGGATGAGCAGTTCTTC
TRBV9	-	-	TRBJ1-5	CASSEGPGQLNQPQHF	TGTGCCAGCAGCGAGGGACCCGGACAGCTCAATCAGCCCCAGCATTTT
TRBV21-1	-	-	TRBJ2-5	CASSKGPHGRDQETQYF	TGTGCCAGCAGCAAAGGCCCCCACGGGAGAGACCAAGAGACCCAGTACTTC
TRBV7-9	TRBD1	few	TRBJ2-2	CASSPGQGMPGELFF	TGTGCCAGCAGCCCGGGACAGGGTATGCCCGGGGAGCTGTTTTTT
TRBV7-2	TRBD2	many	TRBJ2-3	CASTAEGLALDTQYF	TGTGCCAGCACCGCGGAGGGACTAGCGTTAGATACGCAGTATTTT
TRBV4-2	TRBD1	once	TRBJ2-4	CASSLGTGDIQYF	TGTGCCAGCAGCCTGGGAACAGGGGACATTCAGTACTTC
TRBV6-5	-	few	TRBJ1-1	CASSYTGVSTEAFF	TGTGCCAGCAGTTACACGGGGGTTAGCACTGAAGCTTTCTTT
TRBV2	-	few	TRBJ1-3	CASSGEYGNTIYF	TGTGCCAGCAGTGGGGAGTATGGAAACACCATATATTTT
TRBV16	-	-	TRBJ2-3	CASSQGPDTQYF	TGTGCCAGCAGCCAAGGCCCCGATACGCAGTATTTT
TRBV19	-	few	TRBJ1-2	CASSISRPGDDGYTF	TGTGCCAGTAGTATAAGTAGGCCAGGGGATGATGGCTACACCTTC
TRBV18	TRBD1	-	TRBJ1-6	CASSLVTTGSNSPLHF	TGTGCCAGCTCACTGGTTACGACAGGGTCTAATTCACCCCTCCACTTT
TRBV18	TRBD1	-	TRBJ2-2	CASSPSQGSTGELFF	TGTGCCAGCTCACCGTCACAGGGGAGCACCGGGGAGCTGTTTTTT
TRBV5-4	TRBD1	few	TRBJ2-5	CASSMDREETQYF	TGTGCCAGCAGCATGGACAGGGAAGAGACCCAGTACTTC
TRBV5-1	-	-	TRBJ2-1	CASSRTRDTYNEQFF	TGCGCCAGCAGCCGAACCCGGGACACCTACAATGAGCAGTTCTTC
TRBV4-3	-	few	TRBJ2-5	CASSQDGRGDQETQYF	TGCGCCAGCAGCCAAGATGGCAGGGGCGACCAGGAGACCCAGTACTTC
TRBV5-1	-	-	TRBJ2-5	CASSLAGLGETQYF	TGCGCCAGCAGCTTGGCGGGACTGGGTGAGACCCAGTACTTC
TRBV19	TRBD1	few	TRBJ1-4	CASSTDRAPEKLFF	TGTGCCAGTAGTACGGACAGGGCACCTGAAAAACTGTTTTTT
TRBV4-3	TRBD2	few	TRBJ2-1	CASSQEGTSAYNEQFF	TGCGCCAGCAGCCAAGAGGGTACTAGCGCATACAATGAGCAGTTCTTC
TRBV5-1	TRBD1	-	TRBJ1-6	CASSPLTGGGSPLHF	TGCGCCAGCAGCCCACTTACAGGGGGCGGGTCACCCCTCCACTTT
TRBV29-1	-	few	TRBJ2-7	CSAAGGYSYEQYF	TGCAGCGCAGCAGGAGGGTACTCCTACGAGCAGTACTTC